The 2 T cell receptor beta chains below were found in one sample sequenced in a study of T cells in Graves' hyperthyroidism and ophthalmopathy. Amplified TCR beta CDR3 regions came from RNA transcripts. The HTBI primer set drove a first-round RT-PCR of the TCR CDR3. Each CDR3 protein gets one entry after TCRdb re-called the multiplex PCR reads with MiXCR. The sample shows nearly 110,000 distinct CDR3 sequences, 15% to 20% of them seen only once. Input material: blood. Source of these receptors: a woman aged 50 to 60 with Graves' hyperthyroidism.

This rearrangement joins TRBV11-2 to TRBJ1-2, with TRBD1 as a possible D gene (5 bases). The CDR3 spans 14 residues. V was shortened by 6 bases and J by 2 bases, with 13 bases between the two germline ends. Germline V lookup: CDR1 SGHAT, CDR2 FQNNGV. CDR3 sequence: CASSSVKGNYGYTF. The CDR3 DNA reads as TGTGCCAGCAGTTCAGTGAAGGGGAACTATGGCTACACCTTC.

This clonotype was counted ten times or more. CDR3 DNA: TGTGCCAGCAGCGGCGACCTGAGCGGTGAGCAGTTCTTC. Translated, it gives CASSGDLSGEQFF. This sequence joins TRBV9 and TRBJ2-1; tentatively, D is TRBD2 (5 bases). The CDR3 runs 13 residues. CDR1 and CDR2 from the germline V gene are SGDLS and YYNGEE. The ends were cut back, 3 bases at V and 9 bases at J, with 13 bases in the middle.